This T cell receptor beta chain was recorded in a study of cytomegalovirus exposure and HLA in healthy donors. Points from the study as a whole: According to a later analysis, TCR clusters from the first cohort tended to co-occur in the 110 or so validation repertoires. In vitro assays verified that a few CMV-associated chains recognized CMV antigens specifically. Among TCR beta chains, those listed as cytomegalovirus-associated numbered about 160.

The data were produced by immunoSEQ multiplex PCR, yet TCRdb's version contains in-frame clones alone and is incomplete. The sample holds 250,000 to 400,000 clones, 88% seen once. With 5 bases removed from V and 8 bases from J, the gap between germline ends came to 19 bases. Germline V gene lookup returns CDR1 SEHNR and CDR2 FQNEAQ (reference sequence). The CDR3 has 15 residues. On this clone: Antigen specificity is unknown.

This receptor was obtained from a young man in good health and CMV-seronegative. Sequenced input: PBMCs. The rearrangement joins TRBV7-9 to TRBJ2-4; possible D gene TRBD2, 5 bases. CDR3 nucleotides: TGTGCCAGCAGCCCGACCACACAAAGGGAGTACATTCAGTACTTC. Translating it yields CASSPTTQREYIQYF. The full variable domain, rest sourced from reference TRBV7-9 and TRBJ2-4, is DTGVSQNPRHKITKRGQNVTFRCDPISEHNRLYWYRQTLGQGPEFLTYFQNEAQLEKSRLLSDRFSAERPKGSFSTLEIQRTEQGDSAMYLCASSPTTQREYIQYFGAGTRLSVL.